A single sample is the source of the 7 T cell receptor beta chains below, sequenced in a study of blood T cells in healthy people across ages. Then a second PCR, running roughly 7 to 11 cycles, was carried out with a sample-barcoded 5' primer and a J-beta primer mix. TCRdb re-called the 5' RACE reads through MiXCR, storing one row per CDR3 protein. Here the sample spans under 850,000 distinct CDR3 sequences, around 36% being singletons. Sequences were obtained from blood. These receptors were obtained from a man between 18 and 35 years old in good health.

As for this clonotype: Being one base from a much bigger clone, this may be a read error. The rearrangement uses TRBV4-3 and TRBJ2-5, with 7 bases identical to TRBD1. The closer fit of TRBJ2-1 to the DNA end suggests the J call may be wrong. Germline V gives CDR1 LGHNA, CDR2 YSLEER. The CDR3 consists of 14 residues. This chain's CDR3 is CASSQGTGQETQFF. CDR3 nucleotide sequence: TGCGCCAGCAGCCAAGGGACAGGTCAAGAGACCCAGTTCTTC.

This clonotype has a handful of counts. The V and J genes are TRBV7-3 and TRBJ2-1; weak D call: TRBD1 (6 bases). The CDR3 consists of 13 residues. Trimming removed 2 bases at V and 9 bases at J, with 11 bases between. Per germline, CDR1 SGHTA and CDR2 FQGTGA. In DNA, the CDR3 is TGTGCCAGCAGCTTATATGGGGGCCCTGAGCAGTTCTTC. It specifies CASSLYGGPEQFF.

This clonotype has more than one count but fewer than ten. The chain carries TRBV12-3 or TRBV12-4 and TRBJ1-1, with a tentative D call TRBD1 (6 bases). This CDR3 has 17 amino acids. V was pared by 2 bases and J by 0 bases, with 16 bases between. The CDR3 bases are TGTGCCAGCAGTTTATTTGGGGGCGGAACCATGAACACTGAAGCTTTCTTT. Protein: CASSLFGGGTMNTEAFF.

This clonotype has only a few counts. The V and J genes are TRBV2 and TRBJ2-5; D not certain. CDR1 and CDR2 from the germline V gene are SNHLY and FYNNEI. Trimming cost V 6 bases and J 1 base, with 15 bases left between them. This CDR3 has 15 residues. The CDR3 DNA follows: TGTGCCAGCAGCCCGGACGGTGGGGTCCAAGAGACCCAGTACTTC. This sequence encodes CASSPDGGVQETQYF. The complete variable domain, with remaining parts taken from reference TRBV2 and TRBJ2-5, reads EPEVTQTPSHQVTQMGQEVILRCVPISNHLYFYWYRQILGQKVEFLVSFYNNEISEKSEIFDDQFSVERPDGSNFTLKIRSTKLEDSAMYFCASSPDGGVQETQYFGPGTRLLVL.

This clonotype was recorded once. The rearrangement joins TRBV20-1 to TRBJ2-3; D gene unclear. Germline loops: CDR1 DFQATT, CDR2 SNEGSKA (reference sequence). The germline V and J ends were trimmed by 6 bases and 2 bases, with 12 bases remaining between them. CDR3 length equals 13 residues. This CDR3 is CSATLPPTDTQYF. CDR3 nucleotide sequence: TGCAGTGCAACCCTCCCGCCCACAGATACGCAGTATTTT.

This CDR3 is CASLPADQETQFF. The CDR3 nucleotides are TGTGCCAGCCTACCGGCAGACCAAGAGACCCAGTTCTTC. The V call is TRBV28, the J call TRBJ2-1; no clear D. The CDR3 runs 13 residues. With 8 bases removed from V and 13 bases from J, the gap between germline ends came to 21 bases. Germline CDR1 reads MDHEN; CDR2 reads SYDVKM.

Concerning this clonotype: A read error may account for a junction end that differs from germline. The chain links TRBV4-3 to TRBJ2-4; D unclear. CDR3 size: 13 residues. Germline V CDR1 and CDR2: LGHNA, YSLEER. For the CDR3, the DNA is TGCACCAGCAGCCAAGATTTAGGAGACATTCAGTACTTC. Its translation: CTSSQDLGDIQYF.